This is a list of T cell receptor beta chains from one sample in a study of T cell changes during pregnancy in multiple sclerosis. Repertoires were generated with immunoSEQ multiplex PCR, while TCRdb's copy carries only in-frame clones and drops some. The data hold tens of thousands of clones, with roughly 90% observed a single time. Source: CD4+ T cells from peripheral blood mononuclear cells, taken after pregnancy. These receptors were obtained from a female donor with multiple sclerosis, enrolled in a pregnancy study. Each CDR3 is given with its conserved first and last residue. Fields, in order: clone size, V gene, D gene, J gene, CDR3 DNA, CDR3 protein. A D gene is named only where the DNA matches it firmly. Part of the rows lack a size; the others show once, few, many or a class for expanded clones.

NA	TRBV6-4	NA	TRBJ1-1	TGTGCCAGCATGGGGGGAACTGAAGCTTTCTTT	CASMGGTEAFF
once	TRBV7-2	TRBD1	TRBJ1-2	TGTGCCAGCAGCCCGGGGACAGGGGCGGGCCATGGCTACACCTTC	CASSPGTGAGHGYTF
NA	TRBV27	TRBD1	TRBJ1-2	TGTGCCAGCAGTCCTGCCCGGGACAGGGGGTGGGCTGGCTACACCTTC	CASSPARDRGWAGYTF
NA	TRBV7-8	NA	TRBJ1-1	TGTGCCAGCAGCTCTTACAGGTTGAACACTGAAGCTTTCTTT	CASSSYRLNTEAFF
NA	TRBV4-3	TRBD2	TRBJ2-4	TGCGCCAGCAGCCAAGGACTAGCGGACAAAAACATTCAGTACTTC	CASSQGLADKNIQYF
NA	TRBV4-1	TRBD1	TRBJ1-2	TGCGCCAGCAGCCAAGATTGGCGACCGGGACAGGGTTTTAACTATGGCTACACCTTC	CASSQDWRPGQGFNYGYTF
NA	TRBV7-2	NA	TRBJ1-3	TGTGCCAGCAGCTTAGTTGGGGCAGGGGCTGGAAACACCATATATTTT	CASSLVGAGAGNTIYF
NA	TRBV9	NA	TRBJ1-4	TGTGCCAGCAGCGTAGGGCAAGCTAATGAAAAACTGTTTTTT	CASSVGQANEKLFF
NA	TRBV6-5	NA	TRBJ1-2	TGTGCCAGCAGTTACTCATCCCCTTCCTATGGCTACACCTTC	CASSYSSPSYGYTF
NA	TRBV18	TRBD1	TRBJ2-2	TGTGCCAGCTCGCCGATCGGGACAGGATTCACCGGGGAGCTGTTTTTT	CASSPIGTGFTGELFF
NA	TRBV7-2	TRBD1	TRBJ1-1	TGTGCCAGCAGTCCGGCTAAGACAGGGTATACTGAAGCTTTCTTT	CASSPAKTGYTEAFF
NA	TRBV11-3	TRBD2	TRBJ2-2	TGTGCCAGCAGCTTAACCTCGCGGGGGGCCGCTCTCGGGGAGCTGTTTTTT	CASSLTSRGAALGELFF
NA	TRBV7-3	TRBD2	TRBJ2-3	TGTGCCAGCAGCTTACTAAGCGGGGGAAGGACAGATACGCAGTATTTT	CASSLLSGGRTDTQYF
NA	TRBV30	NA	TRBJ1-6	TGTGCCTGGAGTCCTTCTAAGACAGCCCGCTCCTATAATTCACCCCTCCACTTT	CAWSPSKTARSYNSPLHF
once	TRBV5-4	TRBD2	TRBJ2-5	TGTGCCAGCACCCCTACGCCGGGACTAGACCAAGAGACCCAGTACTTC	CASTPTPGLDQETQYF
NA	TRBV5-4	TRBD2	TRBJ2-5	TGTGCCAGCAGCCGGGGGGCCGGGACTAGCGGTCCGGGGGCCCAGTACTTC	CASSRGAGTSGPGAQYF
NA	TRBV18	TRBD1	TRBJ2-5	TGTGCCAGCTCATCCCGGGACAGTCAAGAGACCCAGTACTTC	CASSSRDSQETQYF
NA	TRBV9	NA	TRBJ1-6	TGTGCCAGCAGCGTGGGTCAGGGAAAACATAATTCACCCCTCCACTTT	CASSVGQGKHNSPLHF
few	TRBV6-4	TRBD1	TRBJ2-7	TGTGCCAGCAGTGACTCGGACAGGGGCGAGCAGTACTTC	CASSDSDRGEQYF
NA	TRBV29-1	NA	TRBJ1-1	TGCAGCGTTGGAATAGGGGGGAACACTGAAGCTTTCTTT	CSVGIGGNTEAFF
NA	TRBV7-6	TRBD1	TRBJ1-5	TGTGCCAGCAGCCCGGTAGGGACAGGGAGAGTTGATCAGCCCCAGCATTTT	CASSPVGTGRVDQPQHF
NA	TRBV7-2	TRBD1	TRBJ1-2	TGTGCCAGCAGCAAAACAGGGGCGCACGGCTACACCTTC	CASSKTGAHGYTF
NA	TRBV7-9	NA	TRBJ2-1	TGTGCCAGCAGCGAACTATCCAATGAGCAGTTCTTC	CASSELSNEQFF
NA	TRBV7-3	NA	TRBJ2-1	TGTGCCAGCAGCTTCGACAGAGCGTCCTACAATGAGCAGTTCTTC	CASSFDRASYNEQFF
NA	TRBV11-2	NA	TRBJ1-6	TGTGCCAGCAGCTTTCGATCGTGGGCCCCAACCATGGGAGATTCACCCCTCCACTTT	CASSFRSWAPTMGDSPLHF
NA	TRBV5-1	NA	TRBJ2-3	TGCGCCAGCAGCTGGGCCGGGGGCACAGATACGCAGTATTTT	CASSWAGGTDTQYF
NA	TRBV10-3	NA	TRBJ2-7	TGTGCCATCAGTGTCTACGTCGGTGAGCAGTACTTC	CAISVYVGEQYF
NA	TRBV5-4	NA	TRBJ1-6	TGTGCCAGCAGCTTGGCCGGGGGGGTGGATTCACCCCTCCACTTT	CASSLAGGVDSPLHF
NA	TRBV7-9	NA	TRBJ1-2	TGTGCCAGCAGCATCTACCGACAGCACTACACCTTC	CASSIYRQHYTF
NA	TRBV27	TRBD1	TRBJ1-4	TGTGCCAGCAGTTCCCTCCTTCGGAGACAGGGAAATGAAAAACTGTTTTTT	CASSSLLRRQGNEKLFF
NA	TRBV4-1	TRBD2	TRBJ2-3	TGCGCCAGCAGCCAAGATTCTAGCGGATTCTCAGATACGCAGTATTTT	CASSQDSSGFSDTQYF
NA	TRBV5-4	TRBD1	TRBJ1-6	TGTGCCAGCAGGAATGACAGGGATCGGCTAGATTCACCCCTCCACTTT	CASRNDRDRLDSPLHF
NA	TRBV7-9	TRBD2	TRBJ2-3	TGTGCCAGCAGCTCGATCCCGGGACTAGCGGTGTCTACGCAGTATTTT	CASSSIPGLAVSTQYF
NA	TRBV6-1	TRBD1	TRBJ2-7	TGTGCCAGCAGTGAAGGACAGGGGCGTTCCTACGAGCAGTACTTC	CASSEGQGRSYEQYF
NA	TRBV6-5	NA	TRBJ2-7	TGTGCCAGCAGCAAAGGACTCCCCTACGAGCAGTACTTC	CASSKGLPYEQYF
NA	TRBV5-5	TRBD1	TRBJ1-2	TGTGCCAGCAGCTCCCAGCGACAGGGTTTATCCTATGGCTACACCTTC	CASSSQRQGLSYGYTF
NA	TRBV5-5	TRBD1	TRBJ1-2	TGTGCCAGCCTCCGGGACAGGGGCCCTTCTAACTATGGCTACACCTTC	CASLRDRGPSNYGYTF
NA	TRBV10-1	NA	TRBJ1-2	TGCGCCAGCAGTGGATGGGAGACAGGCAACTATGGCTACACCTTC	CASSGWETGNYGYTF
NA	TRBV30	NA	TRBJ2-3	TGTGCCTGGAGTCTTGGGCAGGGGAATACAGATACGCAGTATTTT	CAWSLGQGNTDTQYF
once	TRBV7-3	NA	TRBJ2-2	TGTGCCAGCAGCTTAATGGCCACCTCGAACACCGGGGAGCTGTTTTTT	CASSLMATSNTGELFF
NA	TRBV4-2	NA	TRBJ1-6	TGTGCCAGCAGCCAGGCAGGTATAAATTCACCCCTCCACTTT	CASSQAGINSPLHF
NA	TRBV5-1	NA	TRBJ2-2	TGCGCCAGCAGCGGGTCAACAGGCAACACCGGGGAGCTGTTTTTT	CASSGSTGNTGELFF